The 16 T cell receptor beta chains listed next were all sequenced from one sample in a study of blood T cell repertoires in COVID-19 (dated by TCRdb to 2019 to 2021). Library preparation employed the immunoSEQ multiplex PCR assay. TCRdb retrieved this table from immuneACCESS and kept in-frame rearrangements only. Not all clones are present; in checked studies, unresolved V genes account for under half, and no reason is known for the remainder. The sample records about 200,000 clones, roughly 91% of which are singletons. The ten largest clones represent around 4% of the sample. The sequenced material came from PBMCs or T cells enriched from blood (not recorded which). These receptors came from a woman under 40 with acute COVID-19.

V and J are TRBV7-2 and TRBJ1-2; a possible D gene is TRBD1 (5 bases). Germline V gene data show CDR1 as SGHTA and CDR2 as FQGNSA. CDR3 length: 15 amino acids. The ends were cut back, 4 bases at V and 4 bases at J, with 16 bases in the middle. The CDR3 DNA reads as TGTGCCAGCAGCTACGCCCCCAGGGTTGGCTATGGCTACACCTTC. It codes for CASSYAPRVGYGYTF.

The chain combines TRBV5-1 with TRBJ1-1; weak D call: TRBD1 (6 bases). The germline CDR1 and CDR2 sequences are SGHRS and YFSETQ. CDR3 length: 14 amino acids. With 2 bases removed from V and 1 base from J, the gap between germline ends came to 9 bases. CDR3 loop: CASSLLTGNTEAFF. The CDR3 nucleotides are TGCGCCAGCAGCTTACTGACAGGGAACACTGAAGCTTTCTTT. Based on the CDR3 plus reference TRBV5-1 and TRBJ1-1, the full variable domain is KAGVTQTPRYLIKTRGQQVTLSCSPISGHRSVSWYQQTPGQGLQFLFEYFSETQRNKGNFPGRFSGRQFSNSRSEMNVSTLELGDSALYLCASSLLTGNTEAFFGQGTRLTVV.

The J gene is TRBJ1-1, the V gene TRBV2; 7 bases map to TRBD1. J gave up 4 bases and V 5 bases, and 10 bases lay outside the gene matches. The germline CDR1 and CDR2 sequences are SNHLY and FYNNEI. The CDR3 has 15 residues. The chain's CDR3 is CASSNPTGPVTEAFF. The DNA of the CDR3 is TGTGCCAGCAGTAACCCGACAGGGCCGGTCACTGAAGCTTTCTTT.

The CDR3 is CASSLGTGTYEQYF. The CDR3, as DNA: TGTGCCAGCAGCTTGGGGACAGGAACCTACGAGCAGTACTTC. J is TRBJ2-7 and V is TRBV7-2; TRBD1 matches 8 bases. J lost 2 bases, V lost 3 bases, and 3 bases had no gene match. The CDR3 extends over 14 amino acids. Per germline, CDR1 SGHTA and CDR2 FQGNSA.

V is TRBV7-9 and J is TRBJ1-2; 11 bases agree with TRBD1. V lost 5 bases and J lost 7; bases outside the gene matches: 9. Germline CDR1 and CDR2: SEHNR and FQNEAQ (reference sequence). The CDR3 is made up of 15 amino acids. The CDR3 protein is CASSQGGTGGSGYTF. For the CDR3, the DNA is TGTGCCAGCAGCCAAGGTGGGACAGGGGGTTCTGGCTACACCTTC.

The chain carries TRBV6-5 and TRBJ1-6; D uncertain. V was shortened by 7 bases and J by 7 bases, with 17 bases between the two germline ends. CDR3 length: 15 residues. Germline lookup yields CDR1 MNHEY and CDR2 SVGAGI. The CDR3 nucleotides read TGTGCCAGCACCCGTAGCCCGGAGACGAATTCACCCCTCCACTTT. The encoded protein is CASTRSPETNSPLHF.

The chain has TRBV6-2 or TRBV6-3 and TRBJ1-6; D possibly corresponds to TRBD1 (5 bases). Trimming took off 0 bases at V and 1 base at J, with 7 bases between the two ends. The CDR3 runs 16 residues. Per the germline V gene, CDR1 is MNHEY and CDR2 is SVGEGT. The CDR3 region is CASSYSQGSYNSPLHF. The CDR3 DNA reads TGTGCCAGCAGTTACTCGCAGGGATCCTATAATTCACCCCTCCACTTT.

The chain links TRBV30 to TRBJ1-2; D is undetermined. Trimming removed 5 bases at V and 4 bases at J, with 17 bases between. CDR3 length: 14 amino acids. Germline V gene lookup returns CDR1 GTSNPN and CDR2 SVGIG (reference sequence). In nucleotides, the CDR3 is TGTGCCTGGGGCGACGGGATGGGGAGCTATGGCTACACCTTC. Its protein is CAWGDGMGSYGYTF. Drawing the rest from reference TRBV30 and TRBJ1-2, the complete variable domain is SQTIHQWPATLVQPVGSPLSLECTVEGTSNPNLYWYRQAAGRGLQLLFYSVGIGQISSEVPQNLSASRPQDRQFILSSKKLLLSDSGFYLCAWGDGMGSYGYTFGSGTRLTVV.

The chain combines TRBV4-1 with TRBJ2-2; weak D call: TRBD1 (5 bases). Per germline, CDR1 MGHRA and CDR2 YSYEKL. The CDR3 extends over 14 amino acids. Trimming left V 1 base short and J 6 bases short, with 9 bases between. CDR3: CASSQVQVSGELFF. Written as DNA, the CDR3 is TGCGCCAGCAGCCAAGTACAGGTTTCCGGGGAGCTGTTTTTT.

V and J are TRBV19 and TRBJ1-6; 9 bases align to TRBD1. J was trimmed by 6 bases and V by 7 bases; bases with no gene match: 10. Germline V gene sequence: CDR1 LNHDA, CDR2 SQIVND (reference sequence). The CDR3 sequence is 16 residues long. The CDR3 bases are TGTGCCAGTACCAGAGGGGGGACAGGGTTTAATTCACCCCTCCACTTT. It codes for CASTRGGTGFNSPLHF.

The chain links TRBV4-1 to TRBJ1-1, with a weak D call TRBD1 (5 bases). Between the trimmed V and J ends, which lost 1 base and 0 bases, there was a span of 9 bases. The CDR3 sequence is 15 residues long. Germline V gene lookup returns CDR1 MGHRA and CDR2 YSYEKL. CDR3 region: CASSQGQLMNTEAFF. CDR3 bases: TGCGCCAGCAGCCAAGGACAGCTCATGAACACTGAAGCTTTCTTT.

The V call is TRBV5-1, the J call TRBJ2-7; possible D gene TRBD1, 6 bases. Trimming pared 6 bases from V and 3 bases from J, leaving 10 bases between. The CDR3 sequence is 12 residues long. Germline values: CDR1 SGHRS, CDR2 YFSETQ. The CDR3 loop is CASKQGLYEQYF. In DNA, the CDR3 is TGCGCCAGCAAACAGGGCCTCTACGAGCAGTACTTC.

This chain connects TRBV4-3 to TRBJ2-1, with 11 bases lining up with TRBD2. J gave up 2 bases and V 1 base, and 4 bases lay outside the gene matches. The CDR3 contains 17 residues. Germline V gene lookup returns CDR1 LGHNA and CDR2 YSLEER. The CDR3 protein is CASSQGPSGGTYNEQFF. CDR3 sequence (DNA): TGCGCCAGCAGCCAAGGACCTAGCGGGGGGACCTACAATGAGCAGTTCTTC.

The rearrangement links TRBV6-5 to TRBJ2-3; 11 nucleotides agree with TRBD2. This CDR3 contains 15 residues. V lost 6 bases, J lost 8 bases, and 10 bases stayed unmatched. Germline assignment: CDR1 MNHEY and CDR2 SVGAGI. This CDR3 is CASSPTSGVVGTQYF. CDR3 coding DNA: TGTGCCAGCAGCCCGACTAGCGGGGTAGTGGGTACGCAGTATTTT.

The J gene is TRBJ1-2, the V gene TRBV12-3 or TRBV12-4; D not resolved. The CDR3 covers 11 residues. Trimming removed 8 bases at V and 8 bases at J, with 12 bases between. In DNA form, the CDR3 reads TGTGCCAGCCCGGGAGGAGCGGGCTACACCTTC. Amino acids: CASPGGAGYTF.

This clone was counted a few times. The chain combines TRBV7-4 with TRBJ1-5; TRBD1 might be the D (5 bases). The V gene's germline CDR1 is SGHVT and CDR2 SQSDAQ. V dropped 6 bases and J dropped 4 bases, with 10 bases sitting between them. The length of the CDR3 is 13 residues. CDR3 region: CASRQQVNQPQHF. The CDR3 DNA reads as TGTGCCAGCAGGCAACAGGTGAATCAGCCCCAGCATTTT.